This TCR beta chain was identified in a study of blood T cells in healthy people across ages. Germline loops: CDR1 SGHRS, CDR2 YFSETQ. Trimming shortened V by 4 bases and J by 13 bases, and 24 bases separated the two germline ends. CDR3 length: 15 amino acids. Using a J-beta primer mix together with a sample-barcoded 5' primer, a second PCR was run for about 6 to 12 cycles. TCRdb used MiXCR to reprocess the 5' RACE reads, holding one entry per CDR3 protein. The data show 1.5 million to 1.9 million distinct CDR3 sequences, with 42% seen just once and about 4% held by the top ten. This clonotype was picked up a small number of times.

The clonotype originates from a woman under 30 in good health. The rearrangement uses TRBV5-1 and TRBJ2-1; TRBD2 might be the D (6 bases). The source material was blood. CDR3 bases: TGCGCCAGCAGCCAACTCGGGGCGGAGGGCCTCGCCCAGTTCTTC. It translates to CASSQLGAEGLAQFF.